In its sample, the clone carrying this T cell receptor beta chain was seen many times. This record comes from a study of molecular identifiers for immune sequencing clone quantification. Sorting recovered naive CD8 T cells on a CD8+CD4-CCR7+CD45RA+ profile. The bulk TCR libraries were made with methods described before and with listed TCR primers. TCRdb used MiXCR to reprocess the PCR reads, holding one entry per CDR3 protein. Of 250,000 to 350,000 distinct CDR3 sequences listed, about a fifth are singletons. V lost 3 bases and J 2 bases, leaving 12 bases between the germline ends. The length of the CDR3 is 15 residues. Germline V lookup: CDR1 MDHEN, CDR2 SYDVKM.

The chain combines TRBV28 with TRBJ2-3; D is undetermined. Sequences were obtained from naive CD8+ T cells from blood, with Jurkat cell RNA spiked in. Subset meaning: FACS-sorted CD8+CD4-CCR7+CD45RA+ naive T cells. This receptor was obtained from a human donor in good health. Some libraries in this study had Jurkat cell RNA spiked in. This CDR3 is CASSFTDDHTDTQYF. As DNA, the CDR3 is TGTGCCAGCAGTTTCACAGACGATCACACAGATACGCAGTATTTT.